The entry below gives a single TCR beta chain sequence along with its context. Its antigen is unidentified. The data stem from a study of shared clonotypes between healthy human individuals. Regarding the study as a whole: Some clonotypes were shared by all four sorted-subset donors, while others were not shared. The non-shared ones had lower generation probabilities than the shared ones.

This CDR3 comprises 15 residues. V was trimmed by 2 bases and J by 5 bases, leaving 13 bases between them. CDR1 and CDR2 from the germline V gene are SGHVS and FQNEAQ. Assay used: immunoSEQ multiplex PCR; TCRdb lists only in-frame clones, some missing. Of 95,000 to 120,000 clones in the sample, about 63% were seen once. The rearrangement links TRBV7-8 to TRBJ1-5, with D uncertain. The receptor comes from a woman in her 30s in good health. The sequenced material came from memory CD8+ T cells sorted from blood. Subset reported: CD45RO+ cells pooled with CCR7-negative TemRA cells. The chain's CDR3 is CASSLNRVDYQPQHF. The DNA for the CDR3 is TGTGCCAGCAGCTTAAACCGGGTCGACTATCAGCCCCAGCATTTT.